Shown below are 23 T cell receptor beta chains from a single sample sequenced in a study of patients and donors after allogeneic stem cell transplantation. MiXCR was run by TCRdb on the RT-PCR reads, yielding one entry per CDR3 protein. Counted here are 200,000 to 250,000 distinct CDR3 sequences, approximately 14% occurring once; the ten biggest clones make up around a tenth. Sequencing used blood, either unsorted or a sorted T cell fraction (not recorded which). These receptors were collected from a human donor who was either an allogeneic HSCT recipient or a stem cell or donor lymphocyte infusion donor (not recorded which). It is not recorded whose cells these are; they may come from a transplant donor.

This clonotype was seen a few times. V gene TRBV27 combines with J gene TRBJ1-6, with 7 bases fitting TRBD1. Germline V gene data show CDR1 as MNHEY and CDR2 as SMNVEV (reference sequence). After removal of 4 bases from V and 1 base from J, the junction contained 7 bases not matched to a gene. The CDR3 length is 17 residues. The CDR3 bases are TGTGCCAGCAGTTCTACCACAGGGGTGTCCTATAATTCACCCCTCCACTTT. Protein: CASSSTTGVSYNSPLHF.

This chain links TRBV7-2 with TRBJ2-4, with 9 bases that match TRBD2. This CDR3 is built from 17 residues. V lost 1 base to trimming and J lost 2 bases; unmatched junction nucleotides: 6. Germline CDR1 reads SGHTA; CDR2 reads FQGNSA. CDR3 in DNA: TGTGCCAGCAGCTTAGAGGGGCTAGCGGGGACCAAAAACATTCAGTACTTC. It encodes CASSLEGLAGTKNIQYF. The variable domain in full, completed from reference TRBV7-2 and TRBJ2-4, reads GAGVSQSPSNKVTEKGKDVELRCDPISGHTALYWYRQSLGQGLEFLIYFQGNSAPDKSGLPSDRFSAERTGGSVSTLTIQRTQQEDSAVYLCASSLEGLAGTKNIQYFGAGTRLSVL.

V gene TRBV20-1 combines with J gene TRBJ2-3, with 9 bases aligning to TRBD2. J was trimmed by 3 bases and V by 2 bases; bases with no gene match: 3. Germline-derived CDR1 and CDR2 are DFQATT and SNEGSKA (reference sequence). The CDR3 contains 14 residues. The CDR3 DNA is TGCAGTGCTAGAACAACTAGCGGGACAGATACGCAGTATTTT. It is translated as CSARTTSGTDTQYF.

Only a few counts were recorded for this clonotype. The chain joins TRBV7-8 to TRBJ1-6, with D possibly being TRBD1 (6 bases). Germline CDR1 reads SGHVS; CDR2 reads FQNEAQ. The CDR3 is 15 residues long. V shed 5 bases and J shed 9 bases, with 17 bases lying between them. CDR3 nucleotide sequence: TGTGCCAGCAGCATAAAGACAGGAATCGGTTCACCCCTCCACTTT. Its translation: CASSIKTGIGSPLHF.

The chain carries TRBV19 and TRBJ1-1; D not resolved. The CDR3 covers 17 residues. Trimming removed 0 bases at V and 1 base at J, with 15 bases between. CDR1 is LNHDA and CDR2 is SQIVND in the germline V gene (reference sequence). The CDR3 DNA reads TGTGCCAGTAGTATAGATCGGTCCGGAGGGAGGAACACTGAAGCTTTCTTT. Residues: CASSIDRSGGRNTEAFF.

The chain joins TRBV2 to TRBJ1-6, with TRBD1 identical over 8 bases. V dropped 4 bases and J dropped 5; count of bases not matched to a gene: 1. Germline loops: CDR1 SNHLY, CDR2 FYNNEI. This CDR3 is built from 14 residues. The CDR3 spells CASSVGQDNSPLHF. The CDR3 DNA sequence: TGTGCCAGCAGTGTGGGACAGGATAATTCACCCCTCCACTTT.

CDR3 in amino acids: CASSQNRQGFHYGYTF. CDR3 in DNA: TGTGCCAGCTCACAAAACAGACAGGGATTCCACTATGGCTACACCTTC. The V call is TRBV18, the J call TRBJ1-2, with 7 bases matching TRBD1. Trimming took 4 bases from V and 3 from J; bases not matched to a gene: 11. Germline V lookup: CDR1 KGHSH, CDR2 LQKENI. The CDR3 is 16 residues long.

This clonotype was detected a few times. V and J are TRBV5-6 and TRBJ1-5; 7 nucleotides align to TRBD1. Germline V gene sequence: CDR1 SGHDT, CDR2 YYEEEE. The CDR3 length is 14 residues. After removal of 2 bases from V and 6 bases from J, the junction contained 5 bases not matched to a gene. CDR3 region: CASSFQGGGQPQHF. The CDR3 coding sequence is TGTGCCAGCAGCTTCCAGGGGGGTGGTCAGCCCCAGCATTTT.

Remarks on this clonotype: One end of the junction varies from germline; a read error may be responsible. The chain uses TRBV19 and TRBJ2-4; tentative D call: TRBD1 (6 bases). The CDR3 spans 16 residues. Germline values: CDR1 LNHDA, CDR2 SQIVND (reference sequence). CDR3 in amino acids: CASSAFGTPTKSIQYF. The CDR3, as DNA: TGTGCCAGTAGCGCGTTTGGGACACCAACGAAAAGCATTCAGTACTTC.

The CDR3 DNA is TGTGCCAGCAGTGGCCTCACAGGGACTCGGTTCTTC. Its protein is CASSGLTGTRFF. The chain is built from TRBV6-1 and TRBJ2-1; D possibly uses TRBD1 or TRBD2 (6 bases each). The length of the CDR3 is 12 residues. CDR1 and CDR2 (germline): MNHNS, SASEGT. Trimming left V 4 bases short and J 15 bases short, with 16 bases between.

The chain carries TRBV28 and TRBJ1-1, with TRBD1 identical over 9 bases. CDR1 and CDR2 (germline): MDHEN, SYDVKM. The CDR3 consists of 14 residues. V lost 2 bases and J lost 5; bases outside the gene matches: 3. Here the CDR3 DNA reads TGTGCCAGCAGTTTAGACAGGGGGAGTACTGAAGCTTTCTTT. Amino acid sequence: CASSLDRGSTEAFF.

V gene TRBV6-2 or TRBV6-3 combines with J gene TRBJ1-2; 7 bases agree with TRBD1. After removal of 4 bases from V and 7 bases from J, the junction contained 12 bases not matched to a gene. Germline V lookup: CDR1 MNHEY, CDR2 SVGEGT. The CDR3 sequence is 15 residues long. The CDR3 loop is CASSFLGQSTGGYTF. The DNA of the CDR3 is TGTGCCAGCAGTTTCTTGGGACAGTCGACCGGTGGCTACACCTTC.

This clonotype turned up a few times. The chain is built from TRBV21-1 and TRBJ2-4. TRBV21-1 is assigned pseudogene status. The CDR3 runs 14 residues. The CDR3 region is CASSKGEEKNIQYF. In nucleotides, the CDR3 is TGTGCCAGCAGCAAAGGAGAGGAGAAAAACATTCAGTACTTC.

On this clonotype itself: Sequence at one end of the junction differs from germline and may be a read error. V and J are TRBV5-4 and TRBJ2-1; D ambiguous. The CDR3 is 11 residues long. Per germline, CDR1 SGHNT and CDR2 YYREEE (reference sequence). In DNA, the CDR3 is TGTGCCAGCAGCTTGGACAAGGAGCAGTTCTTC. This sequence encodes CASSLDKEQFF.

This clonotype was seen only a few times. The J gene is TRBJ2-5, the V gene TRBV11-3, with TRBD1 matching 11 bases. This CDR3 has 17 residues. The J segment lost 4 bases and the V segment lost 5 bases, leaving 12 bases of the junction unmatched. Looked up from germline, CDR1 is SGHNT and CDR2 is YENEEA. The CDR3 here is CASSMGQGGLVGETQYF. CDR3 in DNA: TGTGCCAGCAGCATGGGACAGGGGGGCCTTGTAGGAGAGACCCAGTACTTC.

This clonotype was seen many times. This rearrangement joins TRBV7-2 to TRBJ2-3, with 7 bases identical to TRBD1. This CDR3 has 16 amino acids. Germline V gives CDR1 SGHTA, CDR2 FQGNSA. V lost 5 bases to trimming and J lost 2 bases; unmatched junction nucleotides: 10. CDR3 protein: CASSPRQGRSTDTQYF. Written as DNA, the CDR3 is TGTGCCAGCAGCCCCCGACAGGGACGGTCCACAGATACGCAGTATTTT.

This clonotype was counted many times. The gene calls are TRBV12-3 or TRBV12-4 and TRBJ2-6; 8 bases map to TRBD2. V was pared by 6 bases and J by 0 bases, with 13 bases of the junction left unmatched. The CDR3 has 19 residues. The CDR3 sequence is CASRDSGGNTNSGANVLTF. In DNA, the CDR3 is TGTGCCAGCAGGGACTCGGGGGGGAATACAAACTCTGGGGCCAACGTCCTGACTTTC.

This chain joins TRBV11-2 and TRBJ2-2; D unclear. CDR3 length: 18 residues. Trimming took 5 bases from V and 4 from J, leaving 23 bases between them. Germline V gene data show CDR1 as SGHAT and CDR2 as FQNNGV. The CDR3 spells CASSPRHPFRIGTGELFF. The CDR3, as DNA: TGTGCCAGCAGCCCAAGACACCCGTTTAGGATTGGCACCGGGGAGCTGTTTTTT.

This chain links TRBV7-2 with TRBJ2-7, with 7 bases fitting TRBD1. After removal of 5 bases from V and 6 bases from J, the junction contained 7 bases not matched to a gene. This CDR3 has 13 residues. In germline, CDR1 is SGHTA, CDR2 FQGNSA. In DNA, the CDR3 is TGTGCCAGCAGCCAAGACAGGGCTGGCGAGCAGTACTTC. It translates to CASSQDRAGEQYF. Full variable domain (rest looked up from reference TRBV7-2 and TRBJ2-7): GAGVSQSPSNKVTEKGKDVELRCDPISGHTALYWYRQSLGQGLEFLIYFQGNSAPDKSGLPSDRFSAERTGGSVSTLTIQRTQQEDSAVYLCASSQDRAGEQYFGPGTRLTVT.

This clonotype was recorded at least ten times. The rearrangement uses TRBV10-3 and TRBJ2-1, with TRBD2 identical over 11 bases. This CDR3 region has 15 residues. Trimming at V came to 8 bases and at J to 2 bases, leaving 5 bases not matched to a gene. The germline gives CDR1 ENHRY, CDR2 SYGVKD. The CDR3 nucleotides are TGTGCCATCTCCCTAGCGGGGGGCGCCTACAATGAGCAGTTCTTC. Translating gives CAISLAGGAYNEQFF.

V is TRBV27 and J is TRBJ2-7, with D perhaps TRBD1 (6 bases). Germline V gene data show CDR1 as MNHEY and CDR2 as SMNVEV (reference sequence). Between the trimmed V and J ends, which lost 1 base and 2 bases, there was a span of 15 bases. The CDR3 has 16 residues. The CDR3, as DNA: TGTGCCAGCAGTTTATATCAGGGGCCATACCCCTACGAGCAGTACTTC. Translated, it gives CASSLYQGPYPYEQYF.

The CDR3 loop reads CASSRSTSIEQYF. The CDR3 DNA reads as TGTGCCAGCAGTCGCTCGACTAGTATCGAGCAGTACTTC. The genes are TRBV28 and TRBJ2-7, with D perhaps TRBD2 (6 bases). This CDR3 contains 13 residues. V shed 5 bases and J shed 6 bases, with 14 bases lying between them. Germline CDR1 is MDHEN and CDR2 is SYDVKM.

This clonotype has just a few counts. The chain uses TRBV6-5 and TRBJ2-1, with D unclear. There are 14 residues in the CDR3. Germline CDR1 and CDR2: MNHEY and SVGAGI. The ends were cut back, 0 bases at V and 4 bases at J, with 7 bases in the middle. The CDR3 nucleotides are TGTGCCAGCAGTTACTCGACTGGATACAATGAGCAGTTCTTC. It codes for CASSYSTGYNEQFF.